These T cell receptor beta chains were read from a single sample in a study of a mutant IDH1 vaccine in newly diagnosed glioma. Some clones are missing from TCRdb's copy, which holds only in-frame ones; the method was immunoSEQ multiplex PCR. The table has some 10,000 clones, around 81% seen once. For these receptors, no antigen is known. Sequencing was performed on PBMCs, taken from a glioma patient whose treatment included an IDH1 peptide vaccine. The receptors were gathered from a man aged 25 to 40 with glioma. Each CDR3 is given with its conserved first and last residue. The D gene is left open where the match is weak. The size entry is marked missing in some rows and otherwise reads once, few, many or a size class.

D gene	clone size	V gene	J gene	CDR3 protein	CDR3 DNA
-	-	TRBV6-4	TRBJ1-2	CASKSWNQGNYGYTF	TGTGCCAGCAAATCTTGGAATCAAGGCAACTATGGCTACACCTTC
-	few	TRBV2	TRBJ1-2	CASSEVEGGGYTF	TGTGCCAGCAGTGAAGTGGAGGGGGGTGGCTACACCTTC
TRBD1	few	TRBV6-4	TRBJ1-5	CASSATGTENQPQHF	TGTGCCAGCAGTGCCACCGGGACAGAGAATCAGCCCCAGCATTTT
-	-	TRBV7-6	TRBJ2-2	CASSYRISTGELFF	TGTGCCAGCAGCTACAGAATCTCCACCGGGGAGCTGTTTTTT
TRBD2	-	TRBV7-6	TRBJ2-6	CASSLEISSSSGWTSGANVLTF	TGTGCCAGCAGCTTAGAGATTTCATCGTCTAGCGGGTGGACCTCTGGGGCCAACGTCCTGACTTTC
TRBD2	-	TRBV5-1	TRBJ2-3	CASSLSAGGPSTDTQYF	TGCGCCAGCAGCTTGAGCGCGGGAGGGCCTAGCACAGATACGCAGTATTTT
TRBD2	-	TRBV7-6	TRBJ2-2	CASSLEFSGSTGELFF	TGTGCCAGCAGCTTAGAGTTTAGCGGGAGCACCGGGGAGCTGTTTTTT
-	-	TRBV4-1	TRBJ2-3	CASRKEGDTQYF	TGCGCCAGCAGAAAAGAGGGGGATACGCAGTATTTT
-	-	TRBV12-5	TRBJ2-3	CASGLGPGYTDTQYF	TGTGCTAGTGGTTTGGGTCCCGGGTACACAGATACGCAGTATTTT
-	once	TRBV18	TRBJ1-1	CASSFREAEAFF	TGTGCCAGCTCATTCAGGGAGGCTGAAGCTTTCTTT
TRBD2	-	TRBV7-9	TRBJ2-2	CASSPRRGGRAGELFF	TGTGCCAGCAGCCCCCGTCGGGGAGGGAGGGCCGGGGAGCTGTTTTTT
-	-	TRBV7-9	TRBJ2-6	CASSRTGANVLTF	TGTGCCAGCAGCAGGACGGGGGCCAACGTCCTGACTTTC
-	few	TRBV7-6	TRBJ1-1	CASSSSGTVGGNTEAFF	TGTGCCAGCAGCTCGTCCGGGACCGTTGGCGGGAACACTGAAGCTTTCTTT
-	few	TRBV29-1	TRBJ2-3	CSVEQALPSTDTQYF	TGCAGCGTTGAACAGGCTCTTCCTAGCACAGATACGCAGTATTTT